This TCR beta chain was sequenced for a study of tumor-infiltrating lymphocytes in localized non-small cell lung cancer (dated by TCRdb to the early 2020s). With regard to the full study: Several histologies were represented in the cohort, which also included both smokers and never-smokers as well as patients whose samples were collected after neoadjuvant chemotherapy. In total, the ICON cohort was made up of 150 or so surgical patients who had localized non-small cell lung cancer and whose tumors were resected. The paired tumor versus uninvolved lung comparison of immunoSEQ T-cell fraction included roughly 60 patients. Each patient provided resected tumor tissue plus uninvolved lung tissue from the same patient, with the uninvolved lung tissue described as non-adjacent to the tumor. TCR sequencing was one of several integrated assays, alongside flow cytometry, multiplex immunofluorescence, RNA-seq, exome sequencing and proteomics, applied to the same patients.

This clone was seen only a few times. The target of this receptor is not known. Base-call qualities are not available, and no considerably larger clone is one nucleotide away. Broad study findings and their caveats: TCRbeta sequencing supported higher T cell infiltration in tumors than in uninvolved lung tissue, consistent with immunofluorescence CD3 counts. Assay coverage varied across patients depending on available tissue quantity, so only a subset of the cohort had TCR sequencing. Because different assays used different pieces of the same tissue, intratumor heterogeneity could not be separated from technical variation. No difference in TCR-derived T-cell fraction was observed between the flow cytometry-defined immunotypes IM1 (good prognosis) and IM2 (poor prognosis).

ICON enrollment began in 2016, and the last patient was enrolled in late 2018. From a subcohort of 70 or so patients, fresh tumor and matched uninvolved tissue were collected for in-depth immune analyses, including TCR sequencing. DNA for TCR sequencing was isolated from bulk tissue, and no cell sorting was done. The T-cell fraction in tumor and uninvolved lung tissue was provided by TCR sequencing with the immunoSEQ assay. The study's own analysis went as follows. In the survival analysis, patients were divided into a high T-cell fraction group (upper tertile) and a low T-cell fraction group (lower two tertiles), and the two groups were compared using a log-rank test. A signed-rank test was used to check for differences in T-cell fraction between paired tumor and uninvolved lung. Not all clones reach the TCRdb copy of this immuneACCESS table, which keeps in-frame sequences only. Checked studies attribute under half of the gap to unresolved V genes and leave the rest unexplained. The DNA was the basis for D and trimming; V, J and clone size are from that table. Across this sample there are 10,000 or so clones, with 70% to 85% seen only once. The top ten constitute 6.9% of the sample.

The CDR3, from cysteine to phenylalanine, totals 16 residues. Only CDR3 DNA remains: 48 bases, in frame from the first base. CDR1 and CDR2 (SGHVS, FQNEAQ) derive from the germline V gene. Between the V and J ends, shortened by 3 bases and 2 bases respectively, the junction contains 16 bases. The receptor's source is a human donor with non-small cell lung cancer. The sequence links TRBV7-8 to TRBJ2-5, and the D gene may be TRBD1, 5 bases matching. Source material: uninvolved lung tissue not adjacent to the tumor. CDR3 protein: CASSFTGEGKQETQYF. At the DNA level, the sequence is TGTGCCAGCAGCTTTACAGGCGAAGGGAAGCAAGAGACCCAGTACTTC. Reference TRBV7-8 and TRBJ2-5 genes cover what lies past the CDR3, so the full variable domain is GAGVSQSPRYKVAKRGQDVALRCDPISGHVSLFWYQQALGQGPEFLTYFQNEAQLDKSGLPSDRFFAERPEGSVSTLKIQRTQQEDSAVYLCASSFTGEGKQETQYFGPGTRLLVL.